The rows below give T cell receptor beta chains drawn from one sample of a study of cytomegalovirus exposure and HLA in healthy donors. Repertoires were generated with immunoSEQ multiplex PCR, while TCRdb's copy carries only in-frame clones and drops some. The top ten hold roughly 3% of the sample, which has about 130,000 clones, roughly 70% seen once. The specimen sequenced was PBMCs. These receptors were collected from a man aged 30 to 39 in good health and CMV-seronegative. Both conserved end residues are part of each CDR3. A D gene is named only where the DNA matches it firmly.

-	TRBV27	TRBJ1-5	CASSPQGWSNQPQHF
-	TRBV29-1	TRBJ2-7	CSVGVKGFFYEQYF
TRBD2	TRBV6-6	TRBJ2-2	CASSYASGNTGELFF
-	TRBV7-2	TRBJ2-7	CASSLVAPAYEQYF
TRBD2	TRBV5-1	TRBJ2-1	CASSLTGLAGGLVNEQFF
TRBD1	TRBV29-1	TRBJ2-3	CSVESYDRGSTDTQYF
-	TRBV30	TRBJ2-5	CASLDDLETQYF
-	TRBV19	TRBJ1-2	CASRPAGFTNYGYTF
TRBD2	TRBV28	TRBJ2-7	CASSQGLAGGYEQYF
-	TRBV19	TRBJ1-6	CASSISGVGSPLHF
-	TRBV27	TRBJ1-4	CASSWGRGEKLFF
TRBD1	TRBV19	TRBJ1-5	CASSTTGTNQPQHF
TRBD2	TRBV4-1	TRBJ2-2	CASSLLSLAGVGGELFF
-	TRBV4-3	TRBJ2-3	CASSQDQAGALLTDTQYF
TRBD2	TRBV2	TRBJ2-1	CASGLVAYNEQFF
-	TRBV4-3	TRBJ2-5	CASSQDRGGGEETQYF
-	TRBV7-9	TRBJ1-1	CASSFPGTEAFF
-	TRBV19	TRBJ1-1	CASRSDSTPEAAFF
-	TRBV11-1	TRBJ2-4	CASSLVYGRFENIQYF
-	TRBV7-9	TRBJ1-1	CASSLAGTGKNTEAFF
TRBD1	TRBV10-3	TRBJ1-5	CATKQGDYSNQPQHF
TRBD1	TRBV7-9	TRBJ2-7	CASSQSWFGTGHEQYF